The following is a TCR beta chain sequence with its context. Its antigen is still unknown. Looked up from germline, CDR1 is MNHNS and CDR2 is SASEGT. V was trimmed by 7 bases and J by 4 bases, leaving 13 bases between them. This CDR3 has 14 amino acids. Here immunoSEQ multiplex PCR was the method, and the copy in TCRdb shows in-frame clones only, minus some. Of 95,000 to 100,000 clones detected, about 90% appear once; the ten largest clones hold around 1.5%. This entry is derived from a study of OX40 agonist ivuxolimab in advanced cancers. The study, taken as a whole, reports: Clonal expansion from baseline to week 6 occurred in both CD4+ and CD8+ T cells.

Specimen: CD4+ or CD8+ T cells sorted from blood, collected in a trial of the OX40 agonist ivuxolimab. This sequence joins TRBV6-1 and TRBJ2-2; D uncertain. The receptor was isolated from an adult with an advanced solid tumor such as melanoma, head and neck, liver or kidney cancer. The CDR3 is CASTGNAVTGELFF. CDR3 bases: TGTGCCAGCACTGGGAACGCGGTCACCGGGGAGCTGTTTTTT.